The present T cell receptor (beta chain) was sequenced within a study of OX40 agonist ivuxolimab in advanced cancers. Overall study context: An agonistic human IgG2 monoclonal antibody against OX40 (CD134) was given. Overall study findings and caveats: Certain nonresponding patients likewise had low normalized T-cell clonal expansion. Circulating CD4+ and CD8+ T cells showed clonal expansion by week 6 at 0.1 to 3.0 mg/kg.

On cycle 4 day 1 and cycle 7 day 1, as well as at baseline, blood was sampled. Germline V CDR1 and CDR2: SGHTA, FQGNSA. The CDR3 totals 15 residues. Germline trimming cut 5 bases from V and 6 bases from J; bases unmatched to any gene: 10. This clone came up a few times. Antigen unknown. The data were produced by immunoSEQ multiplex PCR, yet TCRdb's version contains in-frame clones alone and is incomplete. The sample yields approximately 50,000 clones, 80% seen once. The V call is TRBV7-2, the J call TRBJ1-5, with 7 bases lining up with TRBD1. The sample was CD4+ or CD8+ T cells sorted from blood, taken in a trial of the OX40 agonist ivuxolimab. The TCR was taken from an adult with an advanced solid tumor such as melanoma, head and neck, liver or kidney cancer. The CDR3, as DNA: TGTGCCAGCAGCGGACAGGTGGGCTGGGGTCAGCCCCAGCATTTT. It translates to CASSGQVGWGQPQHF.